This passage covers 24 T cell receptor beta chains from one sample sequenced in a study of T-cell memory formation after mild COVID-19. TCRdb fed the 5' RACE reads into MiXCR, producing one record per CDR3 protein. In the table there are around 200,000 distinct CDR3 sequences, about 21% of which are singletons. The sample was PBMCs or a T cell subset sorted from them (not recorded which). The receptors originated from an adult woman who had mild COVID-19 (a few samples of this study predate the infection). Cell type and time point are not known.

The gene calls are TRBV9 and TRBJ2-4; TRBD1 is a possible D gene (6 bases). The CDR3 loop spans 13 amino acids. CDR1 is SGDLS, CDR2 YYNGEE, per germline. V was shortened by 0 bases and J by 5 bases, with 6 bases between the two germline ends. The DNA of the CDR3 is TGTGCCAGCAGCGTAGAGGGGGAAAACATTCAGTACTTC. This translates into CASSVEGENIQYF.

This clonotype occurred a few times. J is TRBJ1-1 and V is TRBV11-2, with D perhaps TRBD1 (6 bases). There are 17 residues in the CDR3. Germline V gene sequence: CDR1 SGHAT, CDR2 FQNNGV. V shed 1 base and J shed 0 bases, with 15 bases lying between them. The CDR3: CASSLAPGGFMNTEAFF. CDR3 DNA sequence: TGTGCCAGCAGCTTAGCTCCCGGGGGCTTTATGAACACTGAAGCTTTCTTT.

This chain links TRBV6-2 or TRBV6-3 with TRBJ1-2; 9 positions match TRBD1. Germline V lookup: CDR1 MNHEY, CDR2 SVGEGT. V gave up 7 bases and J gave up 4 bases; unmatched junction bases: 13. CDR3 length equals 16 residues. Written as DNA, the CDR3 is TGTGCCAGCACCAATGGTGGGACAGGGCTCTCCTATGGCTACACCTTC. It is translated as CASTNGGTGLSYGYTF.

This clonotype was observed a few times. V gene TRBV27 combines with J gene TRBJ2-7, with 11 positions matching TRBD2. The CDR3 runs to 15 residues. Germline V gene sequence: CDR1 MNHEY, CDR2 SMNVEV (reference sequence). The J segment lost 3 bases and the V segment lost 5 bases, leaving 6 bases of the junction unmatched. CDR3 loop: CASSPGTSGNYEQYF. CDR3 DNA sequence: TGTGCCAGCAGTCCCGGGACTAGCGGTAACTACGAGCAGTACTTC.

This clonotype turned up a few times. The CDR3 region is CASSFTGTQNIQYF. The CDR3 DNA reads TGTGCCAGCAGCTTCACCGGGACTCAAAACATTCAGTACTTC. V gene TRBV7-8 combines with J gene TRBJ2-4, with TRBD2 as a possible D gene (6 bases). The ends were cut back, 3 bases at V and 5 bases at J, with 11 bases in the middle. Germline CDR1 is SGHVS and CDR2 is FQNEAQ. The CDR3 covers 14 residues.

This clonotype was seen more than once but under ten times. At one of its ends the junction is not consistent with the germline gene, which may arise from a read error. This chain uses TRBV13 with TRBJ2-1; TRBD1 is a possible D gene (6 bases). There are 14 residues in the CDR3. Germline CDR1 and CDR2: PRHDT and FYEKMQ (reference sequence). CDR3 sequence reads: CASSLLGQPNDQFF. The CDR3 bases are TGTGCCAGCAGCTTACTTGGACAGCCAAATGATCAGTTCTTC.

This clonotype was counted only a few times. The rearrangement links TRBV5-5 to TRBJ2-7; either TRBD1 or TRBD2 may fit D (5 bases each). The ends were cut back, 3 bases at V and 4 bases at J, with 23 bases in the middle. CDR1 is SGHKS and CDR2 is YYEKEE in the germline V gene (reference sequence). The CDR3 loop spans 17 amino acids. CDR3 sequence: CASSSSPGPQDTYEQYF. CDR3 nucleotides: TGTGCCAGCAGCTCGAGTCCGGGACCGCAAGATACTTACGAGCAGTACTTC.

This clonotype was seen only a few times. V and J are TRBV6-5 and TRBJ1-6; 7 bases are shared with TRBD1. The germline CDR1 and CDR2 sequences are MNHEY and SVGAGI. There are 19 residues in the CDR3. The junction had 18 bases not matched to a gene; V was cut back by 0 bases and J by 10 bases. The CDR3 sequence is CASSYSIHRGGPYLSPLHF. The DNA of the CDR3 is TGTGCCAGCAGTTACTCGATCCACAGGGGTGGGCCCTATCTATCACCCCTCCACTTT.

This clonotype has more than one count but fewer than ten. V gene TRBV4-3 combines with J gene TRBJ1-2; a possible D gene is TRBD1 (6 bases). V was cut by 6 bases and J by 4 bases, with 12 bases left in between. CDR3 length: 13 amino acids. Per germline, CDR1 LGHNA and CDR2 YSLEER. The CDR3 nucleotides read TGCGCCAGCAGTTCCAGGGGTCTCTATGGCTACACCTTC. Its translation: CASSSRGLYGYTF.

This clonotype occurred a few times. The rearrangement links TRBV11-1 to TRBJ2-2, with D hard to call. V gave up 4 bases and J gave up 4 bases, with 28 bases separating them. The CDR3 length is 20 residues. Germline CDR1 SGHAT, CDR2 FQDESV (reference sequence). The CDR3 DNA sequence: TGTGCCAGCAGCTCTTCGCCCTTGGAGTTACACTCCCAGCCCACCGGGGAGCTGTTTTTT. Translated: CASSSSPLELHSQPTGELFF.

The CDR3 region has the DNA TGTGCCAGCAGCCCGGGGGGGCTGGAAGCTTTCTTT. Translated, it gives CASSPGGLEAFF. This chain joins TRBV14 and TRBJ1-1, with a possible D match to TRBD1 (6 bases). Germline values: CDR1 SGHDN, CDR2 FVKESK. V lost 4 bases and J lost 8, with 11 bases in between. The CDR3 covers 12 residues.

The chain joins TRBV5-1 to TRBJ1-2; the match to TRBD1 covers 11 bases. The CDR3 loop spans 15 amino acids. CDR1 is SGHRS, CDR2 YFSETQ, per germline. The ends lost 4 bases at V and 3 bases at J; junction bases unmatched: 5. In DNA, the CDR3 is TGCGCCAGCAGCCTAGGGACAGGGGGTTACTATGGCTACACCTTC. Translating gives CASSLGTGGYYGYTF.

Only a few counts were recorded for this clonotype. J is TRBJ2-7 and V is TRBV9; D may be TRBD2 (6 bases). In germline, CDR1 is SGDLS, CDR2 YYNGEE. The CDR3 sequence is 13 residues long. Between the trimmed V and J ends, which lost 3 bases and 5 bases, there was a span of 12 bases. The CDR3, as DNA: TGTGCCAGCAGCGCCGGGGGTTGGGACGAGCAGTACTTC. It specifies CASSAGGWDEQYF.

CDR3 in DNA: TGTGCCAGCTCACTGACGGTAAACGAGCAGTACTTC. Translation gives CASSLTVNEQYF. V and J are TRBV18 and TRBJ2-7; D gene uncertain. The CDR3 length is 12 residues. Trimming stripped 4 bases from V and 5 bases from J, with 9 bases between. Per the germline V gene, CDR1 is KGHSH and CDR2 is LQKENI.

This rearrangement joins TRBV29-1 to TRBJ2-1; 8 bases are a match to TRBD2. The germline V gene has CDR1 SQVTM and CDR2 ANQGSEA. CDR3 length: 16 amino acids. The V and J ends lost 7 bases and 5 bases, in that order; junction bases with no gene match: 16. DNA for the CDR3: TGCAGCGCAATACTAGCGGCATCCCTTTTAGACAATGAGCAGTTCTTC. Protein: CSAILAASLLDNEQFF.

The rearrangement uses TRBV6-4 and TRBJ2-6; no reliable D call. Looked up from germline, CDR1 is MRHNA and CDR2 is SNTAGT. The CDR3 is 15 amino acids. Trimming stripped 2 bases from V and 1 base from J, with 6 bases between. The CDR3 loop is CASSDVGSGANVLTF. As DNA, the CDR3 is TGTGCCAGCAGTGACGTGGGTTCTGGGGCCAACGTCCTGACTTTC.

In its sample, this clonotype was seen many times. V is TRBV7-9 and J is TRBJ2-1; the match to TRBD1 covers 7 bases. Germline V gene lookup returns CDR1 SEHNR and CDR2 FQNEAQ (reference sequence). The CDR3 totals 14 residues. V shed 7 bases, J shed 7 bases, and the junction held 10 bases outside the gene matches. The CDR3 sequence is CASTPPPTGNEQFF. The CDR3 DNA reads TGTGCCAGCACCCCTCCCCCGACAGGGAATGAGCAGTTCTTC.

V and J are TRBV24-1 and TRBJ1-2; TRBD1 might be the D (6 bases). CDR3 length: 13 residues. Germline V CDR1 and CDR2: KGHDR, SFDVKD. Trimming pared 3 bases from V and 5 bases from J, leaving 9 bases between. The CDR3 is CATSDVTGYGYTF. The CDR3 bases are TGTGCCACCAGTGATGTGACAGGATATGGCTACACCTTC.

Written as DNA, the CDR3 is TGTGCCAGCAGTCGCCCGTTTCGGCCGGACATTCAGTACTTC. It encodes CASSRPFRPDIQYF. The chain uses TRBV12-3 or TRBV12-4 and TRBJ2-4, with D unclear. CDR3 length: 14 residues. Trimming left V 5 bases short and J 8 bases short, with 16 bases between.

The sample holds a few counts of this clonotype. The chain uses TRBV6-5 and TRBJ2-7; D gene uncertain. Trimming left V 4 bases short and J 0 bases short, with 7 bases between. The CDR3 extends over 13 amino acids. CDR1 is MNHEY, CDR2 SVGAGI, per germline. In DNA form, the CDR3 reads TGTGCCAGCAGTTTGTACAGCTCCTACGAGCAGTACTTC. It codes for CASSLYSSYEQYF.

CDR3 nucleotide sequence: TGTGCCAGCAGCTTAGTATCCGGGCACGGCTCGGGGGAGACCCAGTACTTC. Encoded protein: CASSLVSGHGSGETQYF. This chain links TRBV7-9 with TRBJ2-5; D may be TRBD2 (5 bases). The CDR3 covers 17 residues. The V gene's germline CDR1 is SEHNR and CDR2 FQNEAQ (reference sequence). Trimming removed 1 base from V and 5 bases from J, with 20 bases in between.

The CDR3 protein is CASSQDSAGGRDEQFF. Written as DNA, the CDR3 is TGCGCCAGCAGCCAAGATTCGGCAGGGGGCAGGGATGAGCAGTTCTTC. This chain joins TRBV4-3 and TRBJ2-1, with 8 positions matching TRBD1. Germline values: CDR1 LGHNA, CDR2 YSLEER. CDR3 length: 16 amino acids. Trimming at V came to 0 bases and at J to 8 bases, leaving 9 bases not matched to a gene.

This clonotype showed up just a few times. The V call is TRBV27, the J call TRBJ2-7; D remains unclear. V dropped 4 bases and J dropped 1 base, with 11 bases sitting between them. Germline V gives CDR1 MNHEY, CDR2 SMNVEV (reference sequence). The CDR3 extends over 14 amino acids. CDR3 in DNA: TGTGCCAGCAGTTGGGCAGGCAGGTCCTACGAGCAGTACTTC. As protein: CASSWAGRSYEQYF.

The V gene is TRBV6-5, the J gene TRBJ1-1; no firm D call. The length of the CDR3 is 15 residues. Trimming removed 3 bases at V and 1 base at J, with 12 bases between. Germline loops: CDR1 MNHEY, CDR2 SVGAGI. This CDR3 reads CASSYWEGRNTEAFF. CDR3 DNA: TGTGCCAGCAGTTATTGGGAGGGCAGGAACACTGAAGCTTTCTTT.